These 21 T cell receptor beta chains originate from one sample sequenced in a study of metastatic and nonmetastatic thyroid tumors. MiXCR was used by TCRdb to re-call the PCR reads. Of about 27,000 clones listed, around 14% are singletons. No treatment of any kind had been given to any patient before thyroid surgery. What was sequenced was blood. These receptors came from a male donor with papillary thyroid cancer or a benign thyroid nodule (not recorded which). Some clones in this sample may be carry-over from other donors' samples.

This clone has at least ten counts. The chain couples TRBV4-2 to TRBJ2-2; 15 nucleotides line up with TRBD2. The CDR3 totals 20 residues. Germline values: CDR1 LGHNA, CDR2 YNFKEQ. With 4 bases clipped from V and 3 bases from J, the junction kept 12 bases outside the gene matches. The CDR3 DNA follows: TGTGCCAGCAGCCCAAGACCACCGGGACTAGCGGGGGGATACACCGGGGAGCTGTTTTTT. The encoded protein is CASSPRPPGLAGGYTGELFF.

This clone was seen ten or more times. CDR3 amino acids: CASIFGGPNTGELFF. The CDR3 region has the DNA TGTGCCAGCATCTTCGGGGGGCCGAACACCGGGGAGCTGTTTTTT. The chain links TRBV27 to TRBJ2-2, with a possible D match to TRBD2 (7 bases). The CDR3 is 15 residues long. In germline, CDR1 is MNHEY, CDR2 SMNVEV (reference sequence). The V end lost 7 bases, the J end lost 0 bases, and 12 bases lay between the germline ends.

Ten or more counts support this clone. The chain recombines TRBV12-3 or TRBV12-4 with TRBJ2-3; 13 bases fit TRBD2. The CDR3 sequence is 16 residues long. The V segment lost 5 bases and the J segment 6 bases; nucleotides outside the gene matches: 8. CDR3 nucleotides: TGTGCCAGCAGTCCAATGACTAGCGGGGGGCCCGATACGCAGTATTTT. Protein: CASSPMTSGGPDTQYF.

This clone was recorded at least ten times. CDR3 residues: CSARSWGGVETQYF. Here the CDR3 DNA reads TGCAGTGCTAGATCCTGGGGGGGGGTGGAGACCCAGTACTTC. The chain recombines TRBV20-1 with TRBJ2-5, with 7 bases fitting TRBD2. There are 14 residues in the CDR3. The V gene end was trimmed by 2 bases and the J gene end by 5 bases; junction bases not matched to a gene: 8. Germline V gene lookup returns CDR1 DFQATT and CDR2 SNEGSKA (reference sequence).

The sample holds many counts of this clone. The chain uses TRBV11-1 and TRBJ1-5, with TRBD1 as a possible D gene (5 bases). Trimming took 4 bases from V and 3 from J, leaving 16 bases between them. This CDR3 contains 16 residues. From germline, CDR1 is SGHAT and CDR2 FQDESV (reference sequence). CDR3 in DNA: TGTGCCAGCAGCTCACCGACAGAGATCCTCAATCAGCCCCAGCATTTT. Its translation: CASSSPTEILNQPQHF.

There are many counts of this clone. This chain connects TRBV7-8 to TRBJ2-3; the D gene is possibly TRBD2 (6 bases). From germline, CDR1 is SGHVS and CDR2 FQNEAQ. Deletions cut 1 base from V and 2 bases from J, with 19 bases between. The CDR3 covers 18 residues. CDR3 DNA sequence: TGTGCCAGCAGCTTAGTGAGCGGGTCGGCGGGGCTCACAGATACGCAGTATTTT. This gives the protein CASSLVSGSAGLTDTQYF.

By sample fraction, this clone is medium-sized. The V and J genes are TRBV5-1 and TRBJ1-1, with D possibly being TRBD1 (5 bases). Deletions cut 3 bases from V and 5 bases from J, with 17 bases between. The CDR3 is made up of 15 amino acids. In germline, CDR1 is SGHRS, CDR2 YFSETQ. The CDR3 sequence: CASSWGQGSLTEAFF. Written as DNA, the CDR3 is TGCGCCAGCAGCTGGGGCCAGGGATCCTTAACTGAAGCTTTCTTT.

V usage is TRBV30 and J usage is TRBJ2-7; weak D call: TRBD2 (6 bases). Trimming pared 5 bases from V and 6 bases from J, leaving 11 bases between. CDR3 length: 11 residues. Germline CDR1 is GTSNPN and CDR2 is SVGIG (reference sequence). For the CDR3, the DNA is TGTGCCTGGGGGGGGATACGCGAGCAGTACTTC. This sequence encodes CAWGGIREQYF.

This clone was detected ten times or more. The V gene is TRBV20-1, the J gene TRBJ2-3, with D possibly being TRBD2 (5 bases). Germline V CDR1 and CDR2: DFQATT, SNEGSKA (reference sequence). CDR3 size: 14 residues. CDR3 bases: TGCAGCGCCCCAGCCCGGACTGACACAGATACGCAGTATTTT. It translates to CSAPARTDTDTQYF.

The CDR3 region has the DNA TGTGCCAGCAGCCAAGTTCGACTAGAAGGCTACGAGCAGTACTTC. This gives the protein CASSQVRLEGYEQYF. The chain carries TRBV3-1 and TRBJ2-7, with D perhaps TRBD2 (6 bases). From germline, CDR1 is LGHDT and CDR2 YNNKEL (reference sequence). CDR3 length equals 15 residues. Trimming removed 1 base from V and 3 bases from J, with 13 bases in between.

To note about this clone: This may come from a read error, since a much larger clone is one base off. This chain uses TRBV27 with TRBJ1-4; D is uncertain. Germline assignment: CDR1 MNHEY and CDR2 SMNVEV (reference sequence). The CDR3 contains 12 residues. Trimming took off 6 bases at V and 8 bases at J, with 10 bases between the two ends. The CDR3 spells CASSLLVEKLFF. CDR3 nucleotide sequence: TGTGCCAGCAGCTTGTTAGTGGAAAAACTGTTTTTT.

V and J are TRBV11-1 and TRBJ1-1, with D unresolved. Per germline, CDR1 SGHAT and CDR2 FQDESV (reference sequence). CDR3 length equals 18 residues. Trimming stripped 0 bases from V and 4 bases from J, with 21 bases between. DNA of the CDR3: TGTGCCAGCAGCTTAGCGATATGGCAGCGTTGGGTCTGCACTGAAGCTTTCTTT. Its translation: CASSLAIWQRWVCTEAFF.

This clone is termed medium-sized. The CDR3 loop is CASGAGVSTHEQYF. DNA of the CDR3: TGCGCCAGCGGGGCGGGAGTATCTACCCACGAGCAGTACTTC. The chain combines TRBV5-1 with TRBJ2-7, with TRBD2 identical over 7 bases. CDR1 is SGHRS and CDR2 is YFSETQ in the germline V gene. V lost 7 bases, J lost 5 bases, and 12 bases stayed unmatched. The length of the CDR3 is 14 residues. Based on the CDR3 plus reference TRBV5-1 and TRBJ2-7, the full variable domain is KAGVTQTPRYLIKTRGQQVTLSCSPISGHRSVSWYQQTPGQGLQFLFEYFSETQRNKGNFPGRFSGRQFSNSRSEMNVSTLELGDSALYLCASGAGVSTHEQYFGPGTRLTVT.

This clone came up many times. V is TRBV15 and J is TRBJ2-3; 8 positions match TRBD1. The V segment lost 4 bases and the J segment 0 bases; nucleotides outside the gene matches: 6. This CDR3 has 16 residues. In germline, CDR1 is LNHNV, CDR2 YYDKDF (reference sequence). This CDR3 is CATSTGQGGSTDTQYF. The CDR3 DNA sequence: TGTGCCACCAGCACCGGACAGGGTGGGAGCACAGATACGCAGTATTTT. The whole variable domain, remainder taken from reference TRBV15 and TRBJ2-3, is DAMVIQNPRYQVTQFGKPVTLSCSQTLNHNVMYWYQQKSSQAPKLLFHYYDKDFNNEADTPDNFQSRRPNTSFCFLDIRSPGLGDTAMYLCATSTGQGGSTDTQYFGPGTRLTVL.

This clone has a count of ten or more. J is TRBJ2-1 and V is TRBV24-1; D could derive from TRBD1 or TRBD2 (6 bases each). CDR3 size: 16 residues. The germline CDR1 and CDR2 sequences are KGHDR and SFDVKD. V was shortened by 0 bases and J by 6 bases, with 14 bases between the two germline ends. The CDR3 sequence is CATSDLRDKGGNEQFF. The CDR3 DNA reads TGTGCCACCAGTGATTTGAGGGACAAGGGAGGCAATGAGCAGTTCTTC.

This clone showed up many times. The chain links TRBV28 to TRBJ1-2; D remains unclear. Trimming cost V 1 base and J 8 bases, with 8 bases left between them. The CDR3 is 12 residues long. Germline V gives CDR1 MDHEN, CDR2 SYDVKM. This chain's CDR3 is CASSLSGSGYTF. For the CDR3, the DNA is TGTGCCAGCAGTTTATCGGGGTCGGGCTACACCTTC.

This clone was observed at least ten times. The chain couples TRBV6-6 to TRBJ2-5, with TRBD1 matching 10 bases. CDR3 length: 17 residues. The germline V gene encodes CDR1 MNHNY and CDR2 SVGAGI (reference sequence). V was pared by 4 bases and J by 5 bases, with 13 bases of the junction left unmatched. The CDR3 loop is CASSSFLRTGGGETQYF. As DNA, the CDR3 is TGTGCCAGCAGTTCCTTCCTGCGGACAGGGGGTGGGGAGACCCAGTACTTC.

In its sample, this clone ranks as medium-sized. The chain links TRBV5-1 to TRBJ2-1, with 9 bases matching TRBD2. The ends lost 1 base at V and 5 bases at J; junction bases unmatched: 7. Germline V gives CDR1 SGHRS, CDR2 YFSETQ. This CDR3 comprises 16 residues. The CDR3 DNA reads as TGCGCCAGCAGCTTGCGGCGGGAGGGAACTGACAATGAGCAGTTCTTC. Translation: CASSLRREGTDNEQFF. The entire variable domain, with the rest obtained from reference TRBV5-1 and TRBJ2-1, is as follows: KAGVTQTPRYLIKTRGQQVTLSCSPISGHRSVSWYQQTPGQGLQFLFEYFSETQRNKGNFPGRFSGRQFSNSRSEMNVSTLELGDSALYLCASSLRREGTDNEQFFGPGTRLTVL.

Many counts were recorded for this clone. Here the CDR3 DNA reads TGTGCCAGCAGTTTCCGGGTGACAACTGAAGCTTTCTTT. Protein: CASSFRVTTEAFF. The chain links TRBV12-3 or TRBV12-4 to TRBJ1-1; no clear D. The V end lost 3 bases, the J end lost 5 bases, and 10 bases lay between the germline ends. The CDR3 extends over 13 amino acids.

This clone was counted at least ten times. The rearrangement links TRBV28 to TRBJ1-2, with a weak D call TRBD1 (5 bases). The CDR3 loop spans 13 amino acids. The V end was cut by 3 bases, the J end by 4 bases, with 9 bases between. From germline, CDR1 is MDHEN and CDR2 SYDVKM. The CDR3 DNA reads TGTGCCAGCAGTTTCGTAGACAGCTATGGCTACACCTTC. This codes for CASSFVDSYGYTF.

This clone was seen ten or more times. The CDR3 sequence is CSARDPIAGFTGELFF. The CDR3 bases are TGCAGTGCTAGAGATCCGATAGCGGGATTCACCGGGGAGCTGTTTTTT. The chain employs TRBV20-1 and TRBJ2-2, with 8 bases lining up with TRBD2. The CDR3 loop spans 16 amino acids. The V gene end was trimmed by 0 bases and the J gene end by 4 bases; junction bases not matched to a gene: 7. Germline lookup yields CDR1 DFQATT and CDR2 SNEGSKA (reference sequence).